This TCR beta chain was sequenced in a study of tumor-infiltrating lymphocytes in primary liver carcinoma. The germline CDR1 and CDR2 sequences are SGHAT and FQDESV (reference sequence). The CDR3 is 17 amino acids. Trimming at V came to 5 bases and at J to 15 bases, leaving 23 bases not matched to a gene. DNA and RNA were both co-extracted from approximately 22-30 mg of bulk tissue that had not been sorted. Reverse transcription of roughly 0.45 ug total RNA with a constant-region primer produced TCR beta cDNA. ARM-PCR, slightly modified, supplied the TCR beta libraries through three nested multiplex PCR rounds. The first two PCR rounds used TRBV1-TRBV30 primers with a Cbeta primer, nine to ten cycles each. TCRdb independently ran MiXCR on the multiplex PCR reads; one entry per CDR3 protein. The sample records about 64,000 distinct CDR3 sequences, roughly two thirds being singletons.

Sample: liver tumor tissue from sampling region 4. Sample subset: tumor region T4, right-lateral pole. The chain is built from TRBV11-1 and TRBJ2-4; TRBD2 matches 9 bases. This TCR came from a man aged 40-55 years with primary liver carcinoma and hepatitis B virus infection. CDR3 DNA sequence: TGTGCCAGCAGCCTTCCCGGGACTAGCAGGACCAAAAACATCCGGTACTTC. Protein sequence: CASSLPGTSRTKNIRYF.